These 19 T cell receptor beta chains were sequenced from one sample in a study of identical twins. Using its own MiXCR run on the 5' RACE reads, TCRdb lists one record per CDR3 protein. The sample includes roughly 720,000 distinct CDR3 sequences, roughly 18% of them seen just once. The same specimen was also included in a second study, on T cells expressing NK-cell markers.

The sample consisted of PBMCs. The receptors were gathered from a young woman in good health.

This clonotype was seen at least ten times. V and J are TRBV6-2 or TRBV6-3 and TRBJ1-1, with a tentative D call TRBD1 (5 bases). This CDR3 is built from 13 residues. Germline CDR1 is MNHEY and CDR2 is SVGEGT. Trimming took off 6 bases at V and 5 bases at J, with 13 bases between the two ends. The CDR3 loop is CASSRTGQTEAFF. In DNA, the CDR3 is TGTGCCAGCAGCCGAACGGGGCAGACTGAAGCTTTCTTT.

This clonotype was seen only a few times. CDR3 DNA: TGTGCCAAATCACAGACTAGCGGGAGTAACATTCAGTACTTC. This gives the protein CAKSQTSGSNIQYF. The rearrangement uses TRBV2 and TRBJ2-4; TRBD2 agrees at 12 bases. CDR3 size: 14 residues. The V gene's germline CDR1 is SNHLY and CDR2 FYNNEI. Trimming at V came to 10 bases and at J to 7 bases, leaving 8 bases not matched to a gene.

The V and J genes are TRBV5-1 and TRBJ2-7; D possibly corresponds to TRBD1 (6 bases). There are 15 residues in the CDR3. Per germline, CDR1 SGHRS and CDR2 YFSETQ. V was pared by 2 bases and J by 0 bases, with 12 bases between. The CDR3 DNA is TGCGCCAGCAGCTTAGGGGGAGTGGGCTCCTACGAGCAGTACTTC. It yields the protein CASSLGGVGSYEQYF.

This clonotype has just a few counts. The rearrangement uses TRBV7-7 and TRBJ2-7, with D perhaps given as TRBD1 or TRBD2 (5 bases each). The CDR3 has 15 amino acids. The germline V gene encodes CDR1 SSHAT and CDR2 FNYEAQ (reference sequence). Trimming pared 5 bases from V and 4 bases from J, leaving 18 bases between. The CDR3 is CASSTRPLGRYEQYF. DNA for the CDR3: TGTGCCAGCAGCACCCGCCCATTGGGACGGTACGAGCAGTACTTC.

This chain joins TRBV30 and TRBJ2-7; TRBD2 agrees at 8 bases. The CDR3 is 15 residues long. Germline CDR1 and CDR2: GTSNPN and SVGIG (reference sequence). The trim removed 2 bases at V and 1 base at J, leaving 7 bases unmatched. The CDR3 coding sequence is TGTGCCTGGAGTCTCAGCGGGAGTTGGTCCTACGAGCAGTACTTC. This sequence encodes CAWSLSGSWSYEQYF.

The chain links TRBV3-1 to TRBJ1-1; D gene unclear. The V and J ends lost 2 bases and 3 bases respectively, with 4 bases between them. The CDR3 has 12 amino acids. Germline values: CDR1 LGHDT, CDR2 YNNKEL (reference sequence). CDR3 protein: CASSQSYTEAFF. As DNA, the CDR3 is TGTGCCAGCAGCCAAAGCTACACTGAAGCTTTCTTT.

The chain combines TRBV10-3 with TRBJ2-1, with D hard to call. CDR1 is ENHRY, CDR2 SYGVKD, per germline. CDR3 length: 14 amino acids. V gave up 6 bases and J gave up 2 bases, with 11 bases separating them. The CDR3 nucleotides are TGTGCCATCAGATCTCCTAGTACCTACAATGAGCAGTTCTTC. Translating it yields CAIRSPSTYNEQFF.

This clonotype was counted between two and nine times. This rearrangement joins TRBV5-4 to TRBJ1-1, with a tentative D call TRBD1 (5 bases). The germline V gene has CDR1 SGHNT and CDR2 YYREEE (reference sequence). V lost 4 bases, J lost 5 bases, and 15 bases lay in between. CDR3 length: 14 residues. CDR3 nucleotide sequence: TGTGCCAGCAGCCCACATCGGGACGATACTGAAGCTTTCTTT. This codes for CASSPHRDDTEAFF.

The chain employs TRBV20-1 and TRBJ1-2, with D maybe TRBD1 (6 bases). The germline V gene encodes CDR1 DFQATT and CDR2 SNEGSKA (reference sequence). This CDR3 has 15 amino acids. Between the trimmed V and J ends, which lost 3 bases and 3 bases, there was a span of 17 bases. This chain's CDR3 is CSASRDIRQYYGYTF. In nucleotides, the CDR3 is TGCAGTGCTAGCCGGGACATTCGCCAATACTATGGCTACACCTTC.

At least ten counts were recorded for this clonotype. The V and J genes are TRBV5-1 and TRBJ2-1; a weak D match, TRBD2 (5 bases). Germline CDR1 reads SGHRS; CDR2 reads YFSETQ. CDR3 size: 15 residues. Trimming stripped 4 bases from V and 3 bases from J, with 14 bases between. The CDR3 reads CASSLTSGDYNEQFF. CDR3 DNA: TGCGCCAGCAGCCTCACCTCCGGGGACTACAATGAGCAGTTCTTC.

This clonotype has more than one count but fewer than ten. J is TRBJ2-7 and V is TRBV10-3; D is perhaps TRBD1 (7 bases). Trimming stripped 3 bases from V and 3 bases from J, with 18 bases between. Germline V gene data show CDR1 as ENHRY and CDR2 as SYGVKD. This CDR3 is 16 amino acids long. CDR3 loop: CAISEMEGAGLYEQYF. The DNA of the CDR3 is TGTGCCATCAGTGAAATGGAGGGGGCGGGACTCTACGAGCAGTACTTC.

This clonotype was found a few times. CDR3 sequence reads: CASSFDPSPNEKLFF. The CDR3 DNA sequence: TGTGCCAGCAGCTTTGATCCGTCTCCTAATGAAAAACTGTTTTTT. V is TRBV7-9 and J is TRBJ1-4, with D unclear. Germline values: CDR1 SEHNR, CDR2 FQNEAQ (reference sequence). V lost 3 bases, J lost 3 bases, and 11 bases lay in between. The CDR3 contains 15 residues. Based on the CDR3 plus reference TRBV7-9 and TRBJ1-4, the full variable domain is DTGVSQNPRHKITKRGQNVTFRCDPISEHNRLYWYRQTLGQGPEFLTYFQNEAQLEKSRLLSDRFSAERPKGSFSTLEIQRTEQGDSAMYLCASSFDPSPNEKLFFGSGTQLSVL.

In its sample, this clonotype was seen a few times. The CDR3 reads CSAISSLAEIYNEQFF. DNA for the CDR3: TGCAGTGCCATTAGCTCGCTAGCGGAAATATACAATGAGCAGTTCTTC. The chain combines TRBV20-1 with TRBJ2-1, with 7 bases identical to TRBD2. The CDR3 sequence is 16 residues long. Germline CDR1 DFQATT, CDR2 SNEGSKA (reference sequence). J was trimmed by 4 bases and V by 6 bases; bases with no gene match: 15.

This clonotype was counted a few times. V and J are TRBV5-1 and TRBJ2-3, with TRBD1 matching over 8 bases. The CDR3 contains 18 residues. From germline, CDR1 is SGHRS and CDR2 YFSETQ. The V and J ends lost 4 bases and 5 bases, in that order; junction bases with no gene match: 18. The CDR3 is CASSPRTGSGRVRDTQYF. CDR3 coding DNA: TGCGCCAGCAGCCCCAGGACAGGGTCAGGCAGGGTGAGAGATACGCAGTATTTT. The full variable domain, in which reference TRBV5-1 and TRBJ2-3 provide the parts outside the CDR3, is KAGVTQTPRYLIKTRGQQVTLSCSPISGHRSVSWYQQTPGQGLQFLFEYFSETQRNKGNFPGRFSGRQFSNSRSEMNVSTLELGDSALYLCASSPRTGSGRVRDTQYFGPGTRLTVL.

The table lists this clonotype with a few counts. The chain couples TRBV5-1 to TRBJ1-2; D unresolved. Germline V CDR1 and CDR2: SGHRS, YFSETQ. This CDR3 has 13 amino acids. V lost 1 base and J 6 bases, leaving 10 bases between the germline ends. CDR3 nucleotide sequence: TGCGCCAGCAGCTTGACCCGGGGAGATGGCTACACCTTC. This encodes CASSLTRGDGYTF.

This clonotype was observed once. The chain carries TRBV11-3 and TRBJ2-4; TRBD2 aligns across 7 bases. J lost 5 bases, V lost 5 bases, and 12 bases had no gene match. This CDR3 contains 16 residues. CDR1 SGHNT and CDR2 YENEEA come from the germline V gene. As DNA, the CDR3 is TGTGCCAGCAGCCTCCCCTGGGGGGGGTCCCAAAACATTCAGTACTTC. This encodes CASSLPWGGSQNIQYF.

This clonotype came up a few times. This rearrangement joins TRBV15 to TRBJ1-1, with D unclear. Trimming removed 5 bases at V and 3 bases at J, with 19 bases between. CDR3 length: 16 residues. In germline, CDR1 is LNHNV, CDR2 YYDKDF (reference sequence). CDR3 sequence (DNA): TGTGCCACCAGCTACGGGGTCGGGGTTTGGGACACTGAAGCTTTCTTT. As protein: CATSYGVGVWDTEAFF.

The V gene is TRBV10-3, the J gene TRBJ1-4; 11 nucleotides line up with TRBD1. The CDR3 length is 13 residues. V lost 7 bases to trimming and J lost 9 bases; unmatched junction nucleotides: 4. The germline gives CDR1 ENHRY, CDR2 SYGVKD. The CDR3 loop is CAIKGQGDQKLFF. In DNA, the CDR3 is TGTGCCATCAAGGGACAGGGGGATCAAAAACTGTTTTTT.

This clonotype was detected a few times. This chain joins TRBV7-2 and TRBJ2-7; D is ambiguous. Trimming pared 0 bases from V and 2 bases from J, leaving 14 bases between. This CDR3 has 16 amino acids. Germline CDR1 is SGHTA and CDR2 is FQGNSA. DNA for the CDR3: TGTGCCAGCAGCTTAGCGATGATCGCATACACCTACGAGCAGTACTTC. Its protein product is CASSLAMIAYTYEQYF.